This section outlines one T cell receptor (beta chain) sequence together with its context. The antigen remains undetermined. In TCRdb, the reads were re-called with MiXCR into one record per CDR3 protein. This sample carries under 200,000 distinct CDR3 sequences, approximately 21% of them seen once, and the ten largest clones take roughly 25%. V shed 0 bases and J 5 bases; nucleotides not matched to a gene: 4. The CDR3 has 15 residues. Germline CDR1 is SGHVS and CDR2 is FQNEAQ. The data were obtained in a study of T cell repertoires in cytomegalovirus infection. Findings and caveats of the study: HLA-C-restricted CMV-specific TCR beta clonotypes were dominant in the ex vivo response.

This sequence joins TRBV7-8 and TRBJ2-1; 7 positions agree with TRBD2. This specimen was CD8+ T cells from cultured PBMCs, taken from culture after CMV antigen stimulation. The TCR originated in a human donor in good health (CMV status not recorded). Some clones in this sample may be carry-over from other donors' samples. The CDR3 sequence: CASSLAAGVHNEQFF. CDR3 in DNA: TGTGCCAGCAGCTTAGCGGCGGGGGTCCACAATGAGCAGTTCTTC.